The text below deals with one TCR beta chain. Its antigen is not known. These data originate in a study of T cell responses to AZD1222 COVID-19 vaccine. Regarding the study as a whole: After two AZD1222 doses, spike-specific TCR breadth and depth rose versus day 0. Reportedly, nearly half of unique spike TCRs recognized epitopes outside B.1.351/B.1.1.7 mutations. The CD4 TCRs associated with vaccination extended across spike and predominated at 160-218 and 743-854. Mostly white British, mostly female donors; authors suggested clonal diversity may be underestimated.

Some clones are missing from TCRdb's copy, which holds only in-frame ones; the method was immunoSEQ multiplex PCR. The sample lists about 150,000 clones, approximately 90% occurring once. The TCR originated in an adult in good health. The sample consisted of peripheral blood, taken on day 0 of AZD1222 vaccination.

CDR3 residues: CASRLRQGDNSPLHF. For the CDR3, the DNA is TGTGCAAGTCGCCTCCGACAGGGGGATAATTCACCCCTCCACTTT. The chain uses TRBV12-2 and TRBJ1-6; the table's D call TRBD1 went unverified against the DNA. TRBV12-2 is noted as a pseudogene. CDR3 length: 15 residues.